This entry lists 23 T cell receptor beta chains sequenced from one sample in a study of shared clonotypes between healthy human individuals. The assay was immunoSEQ multiplex PCR, and TCRdb's table has in-frame clones only and misses some. The top ten hold about 1.4% of the sample, which has about 1 million clones, roughly 80% seen once. Sequences were obtained from memory CD4+ T cells sorted from blood. Subset given: CD45RA-negative fraction. The receptor set was obtained from a young man in good health.

Details on this clone: This sample also contains other DNA sequences that code for the same CDR3. The chain combines TRBV5-4 with TRBJ2-2; the D gene is possibly TRBD2 (6 bases). Per the germline V gene, CDR1 is SGHNT and CDR2 is YYREEE (reference sequence). Trimming stripped 0 bases from V and 2 bases from J, with 8 bases between. The CDR3 consists of 15 residues. DNA for the CDR3: TGTGCCAGCAGCTTGGATAGCGGAAACACCGGGGAGCTGTTTTTT. Protein: CASSLDSGNTGELFF.

The chain is built from TRBV19 and TRBJ1-2, with D perhaps TRBD1 (5 bases). The CDR3 has 17 residues. The V end was cut by 5 bases, the J end by 2 bases, with 21 bases between. The germline V gene encodes CDR1 LNHDA and CDR2 SQIVND (reference sequence). The CDR3 DNA is TGTGCCAGTAGTTTAGGGGAGAGCCTCGGTCAGAACTATGGCTACACCTTC. It codes for CASSLGESLGQNYGYTF.

The chain employs TRBV7-2 and TRBJ2-7; D gene unclear. This CDR3 comprises 12 residues. Trimming shortened V by 5 bases and J by 6 bases, and 11 bases separated the two germline ends. Per germline, CDR1 SGHTA and CDR2 FQGNSA. For the CDR3, the DNA is TGTGCCAGCAGCCTTTATATAGGCGAGCAGTACTTC. Encoded protein: CASSLYIGEQYF.

As for this clone: A read error is the likely source, as a far larger clone sits one nucleotide away. Other DNA sequences within the sample encode an identical CDR3. Here the CDR3 reads CASSVGQGGNEQFF. The CDR3 nucleotides are TGTGCCAGCAGTGTCGGGCAGGGAGGAAATGAGCAGTTCTTC. The rearrangement uses TRBV2 and TRBJ2-1, with D possibly being TRBD2 (6 bases). The CDR3 length is 14 residues. V was trimmed by 4 bases and J by 7 bases, leaving 14 bases between them. Germline-derived CDR1 and CDR2 are SNHLY and FYNNEI.

The V and J genes are TRBV9 and TRBJ1-1, with 9 positions matching TRBD1. The CDR3 loop spans 17 amino acids. J lost 4 bases, V lost 2 bases, and 12 bases had no gene match. Germline V gene sequence: CDR1 SGDLS, CDR2 YYNGEE. The CDR3: CASSVGQGIVGSTEAFF. CDR3 bases: TGTGCCAGCAGCGTGGGACAGGGAATAGTAGGATCCACTGAAGCTTTCTTT.

This clone occurred once. This likely stems from a read error, as it lies one base from a far larger clone. The chain recombines TRBV5-1 with TRBJ1-4; D gene ambiguous. This CDR3 is 14 amino acids long. Per the germline V gene, CDR1 is SGHRS and CDR2 is YFSETQ. Here the CDR3 DNA reads TGCGCCAGCAGCTGGTCGGGGTCTAATGAAGAACTGTTTTTT. Translated: CASSWSGSNEELFF.

This clone has just a few counts. The chain employs TRBV7-9 and TRBJ1-5; the D is unclear. Germline V CDR1 and CDR2: SEHNR, FQNEAQ (reference sequence). The V gene lost 0 bases and the J gene lost 7 bases, with 7 bases spanning the gap. The CDR3 is 13 residues long. CDR3 sequence: CASSLAGGQPQHF. In DNA form, the CDR3 reads TGTGCCAGCAGCTTAGCGGGCGGCCAGCCCCAGCATTTT.

The chain joins TRBV12-5 to TRBJ2-7; tentatively, D is TRBD1 or TRBD2 (6 bases each). The CDR3 extends over 13 amino acids. CDR1 LGHNT and CDR2 FRNRAP come from the germline V gene. The V and J ends lost 6 bases and 0 bases respectively, with 9 bases between them. CDR3 bases: TGTGCTAGTGGGCGGGACACCTCCTACGAGCAGTACTTC. Amino acids: CASGRDTSYEQYF.

The chain carries TRBV5-6 and TRBJ2-4, with a weak D call TRBD2 (6 bases). Germline loops: CDR1 SGHDT, CDR2 YYEEEE. CDR3 length: 15 residues. Deletions cut 6 bases from V and 0 bases from J, with 13 bases between. DNA for the CDR3: TGTGCCAGCACCAATTGGGGGGTAGCCAAAAACATTCAGTACTTC. It translates to CASTNWGVAKNIQYF.

The rearrangement links TRBV10-3 to TRBJ2-7; D tentatively fits TRBD1 or TRBD2 (5 bases each). Trimming took off 4 bases at V and 7 bases at J, with 17 bases between the two ends. The CDR3 loop spans 14 amino acids. The germline V gene has CDR1 ENHRY and CDR2 SYGVKD. The CDR3 reads CAISVYRDEREQYF. The CDR3 DNA reads TGTGCCATCAGTGTGTACCGGGACGAAAGGGAGCAGTACTTC.

This chain joins TRBV18 and TRBJ1-2, with TRBD1 identical over 7 bases. Unmatched junction bases numbered 8, after V lost 6 bases and J lost 7 bases. The length of the CDR3 is 13 residues. Germline V CDR1 and CDR2: KGHSH, LQKENI. This CDR3 reads CASSLDGTVGYTF. The CDR3 DNA is TGTGCCAGCTCGCTGGACGGGACAGTTGGCTACACCTTC.

A remark on this clone: Other DNA sequences in the same sample also yield this CDR3. The rearrangement uses TRBV6-5 and TRBJ1-1; D ambiguous. In germline, CDR1 is MNHEY, CDR2 SVGAGI. Trimming shortened V by 6 bases and J by 1 base, and 3 bases separated the two germline ends. The CDR3 extends over 11 amino acids. As DNA, the CDR3 is TGTGCCAGCAGATCGAACACTGAAGCTTTCTTT. It is translated as CASRSNTEAFF.

This chain links TRBV27 with TRBJ2-3; D ambiguous. This CDR3 has 14 residues. From germline, CDR1 is MNHEY and CDR2 SMNVEV (reference sequence). Trimming pared 3 bases from V and 2 bases from J, leaving 9 bases between. DNA of the CDR3: TGTGCCAGCAGTTTTACCCGACACACAGATACGCAGTATTTT. Translation gives CASSFTRHTDTQYF.

Concerning this clone itself: The same CDR3 is also encoded by other DNA sequences in this sample. The chain is built from TRBV6-1 and TRBJ2-6, with unresolved D. The germline V gene has CDR1 MNHNS and CDR2 SASEGT. Trimming left V 1 base short and J 0 bases short, with 7 bases between. The CDR3 is made up of 16 amino acids. The CDR3 DNA reads TGTGCCAGCAGTGAAGGACGGAGCTCTGGGGCCAACGTCCTGACTTTC. Its protein product is CASSEGRSSGANVLTF.

The chain couples TRBV7-8 to TRBJ2-1, with 9 bases aligning to TRBD2. CDR3 length: 15 residues. J was trimmed by 7 bases and V by 3 bases; bases with no gene match: 7. Germline-derived CDR1 and CDR2 are SGHVS and FQNEAQ. CDR3 region: CASSFSSGKWNEQFF. CDR3 in DNA: TGTGCCAGCAGCTTTTCTAGCGGGAAATGGAATGAGCAGTTCTTC. The whole variable domain, remainder taken from reference TRBV7-8 and TRBJ2-1, is GAGVSQSPRYKVAKRGQDVALRCDPISGHVSLFWYQQALGQGPEFLTYFQNEAQLDKSGLPSDRFFAERPEGSVSTLKIQRTQQEDSAVYLCASSFSSGKWNEQFFGPGTRLTVL.

CDR3 amino acids: CASSTKTGKWETQYF. The CDR3, as DNA: TGTGCCAGTAGTACAAAGACAGGGAAGTGGGAGACCCAGTACTTC. J is TRBJ2-5 and V is TRBV19; 7 positions match TRBD1. With V trimmed by 4 bases and J by 5 bases, 10 bases remained unmatched. Germline CDR1 LNHDA, CDR2 SQIVND (reference sequence). The CDR3 consists of 15 residues.

This chain joins TRBV4-3 and TRBJ1-3, with D tentatively TRBD1 (6 bases). Germline CDR1 LGHNA, CDR2 YSLEER. CDR3 length equals 15 residues. V was pared by 4 bases and J by 0 bases, with 10 bases between. The chain's CDR3 is CASSPSRGSGNTIYF. In nucleotides, the CDR3 is TGCGCCAGCAGCCCCTCCAGGGGCTCTGGAAACACCATATATTTT.

The V call is TRBV19, the J call TRBJ1-1; 9 positions agree with TRBD1. The CDR3 is made up of 15 amino acids. V dropped 3 bases and J dropped 6; count of bases not matched to a gene: 8. CDR1 is LNHDA, CDR2 SQIVND, per germline (reference sequence). The CDR3 region has the DNA TGTGCCAGTAGTATGTCAGGGGGACAGGGCTCTGAAGCTTTCTTT. Amino acids: CASSMSGGQGSEAFF.

The chain is built from TRBV30 and TRBJ2-5; 7 bases align to TRBD1. J was trimmed by 3 bases and V by 3 bases; bases with no gene match: 10. The length of the CDR3 is 15 residues. CDR1 and CDR2 from the germline V gene are GTSNPN and SVGIG (reference sequence). CDR3 amino acids: CAWSLWDSPKETQYF. The CDR3 nucleotides read TGTGCCTGGAGCCTATGGGACAGTCCTAAAGAGACCCAGTACTTC.

This chain connects TRBV15 to TRBJ1-3; D is perhaps TRBD1 (6 bases). Looked up from germline, CDR1 is LNHNV and CDR2 is YYDKDF (reference sequence). The V end was cut by 0 bases, the J end by 2 bases, with 8 bases between. CDR3 length equals 15 residues. The CDR3 nucleotides read TGTGCCACCAGCAGAGATAACAGGGCTGGAAACACCATATATTTT. It specifies CATSRDNRAGNTIYF.

The rearrangement links TRBV29-1 to TRBJ2-3, with D perhaps TRBD2 (5 bases). The CDR3 runs 15 residues. Germline V gene data show CDR1 as SQVTM and CDR2 as ANQGSEA. V dropped 1 base and J dropped 2 bases, with 13 bases sitting between them. The CDR3 DNA follows: TGCAGCGTTGAAGCGGACTCCGTATACACAGATACGCAGTATTTT. Residues: CSVEADSVYTDTQYF.

This clone occurred once. The chain is built from TRBV7-9 and TRBJ1-1, with 7 bases that match TRBD1. V shed 6 bases and J 4 bases; nucleotides not matched to a gene: 14. The CDR3 has 16 residues. Germline V gene sequence: CDR1 SEHNR, CDR2 FQNEAQ (reference sequence). CDR3 sequence: CASSPQGVVGRTEAFF. CDR3 DNA: TGTGCCAGCAGTCCCCAGGGGGTTGTAGGGCGCACTGAAGCTTTCTTT. Full variable domain (rest looked up from reference TRBV7-9 and TRBJ1-1): DTGVSQNPRHKITKRGQNVTFRCDPISEHNRLYWYRQTLGQGPEFLTYFQNEAQLEKSRLLSDRFSAERPKGSFSTLEIQRTEQGDSAMYLCASSPQGVVGRTEAFFGQGTRLTVV.

This clone was detected once. The rearrangement links TRBV5-4 to TRBJ1-1, with 9 nucleotides matching TRBD1. The V gene end was trimmed by 4 bases and the J gene end by 4 bases; junction bases not matched to a gene: 8. The CDR3 covers 15 residues. The germline gives CDR1 SGHNT, CDR2 YYREEE (reference sequence). The CDR3 DNA follows: TGTGCCAGCAGCCCAACAGGGGGCGTGAGCACTGAAGCTTTCTTT. Its translation is CASSPTGGVSTEAFF.